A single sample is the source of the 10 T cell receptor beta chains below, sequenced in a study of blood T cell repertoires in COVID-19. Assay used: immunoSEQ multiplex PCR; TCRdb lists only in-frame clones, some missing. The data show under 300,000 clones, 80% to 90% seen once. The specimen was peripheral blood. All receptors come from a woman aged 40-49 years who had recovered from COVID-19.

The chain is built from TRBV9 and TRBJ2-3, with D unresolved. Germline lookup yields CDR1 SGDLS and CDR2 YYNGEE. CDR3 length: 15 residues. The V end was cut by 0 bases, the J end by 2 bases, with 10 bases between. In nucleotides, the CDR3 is TGTGCCAGCAGCGTAGACGTGGAGTTCACAGATACGCAGTATTTT. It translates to CASSVDVEFTDTQYF.

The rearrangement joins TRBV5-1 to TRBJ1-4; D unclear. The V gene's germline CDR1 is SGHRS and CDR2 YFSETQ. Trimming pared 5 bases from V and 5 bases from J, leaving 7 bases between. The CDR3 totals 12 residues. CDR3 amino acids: CASRGGNEKLFF. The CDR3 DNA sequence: TGCGCCAGCAGAGGCGGGAATGAAAAACTGTTTTTT.

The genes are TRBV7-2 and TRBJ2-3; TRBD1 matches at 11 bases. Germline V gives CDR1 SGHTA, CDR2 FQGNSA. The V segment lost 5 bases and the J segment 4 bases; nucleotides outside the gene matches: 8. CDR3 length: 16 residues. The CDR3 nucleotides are TGTGCCAGCAGCGACGGGACAGGGGGTCGTGCAGATACGCAGTATTTT. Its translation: CASSDGTGGRADTQYF.

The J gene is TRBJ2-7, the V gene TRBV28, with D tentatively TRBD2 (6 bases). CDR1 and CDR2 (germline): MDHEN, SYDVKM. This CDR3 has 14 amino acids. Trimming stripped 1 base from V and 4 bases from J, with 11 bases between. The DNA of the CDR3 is TGTGCCAGCAGTTTATTTGGGACTCGTTACGAGCAGTACTTC. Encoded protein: CASSLFGTRYEQYF.

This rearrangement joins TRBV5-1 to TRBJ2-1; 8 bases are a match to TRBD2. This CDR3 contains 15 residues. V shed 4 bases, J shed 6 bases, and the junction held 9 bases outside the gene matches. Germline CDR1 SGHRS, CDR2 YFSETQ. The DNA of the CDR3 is TGCGCCAGCAGCCCCGGGACTAGGAAGGGCAATGAGCAGTTCTTC. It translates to CASSPGTRKGNEQFF.

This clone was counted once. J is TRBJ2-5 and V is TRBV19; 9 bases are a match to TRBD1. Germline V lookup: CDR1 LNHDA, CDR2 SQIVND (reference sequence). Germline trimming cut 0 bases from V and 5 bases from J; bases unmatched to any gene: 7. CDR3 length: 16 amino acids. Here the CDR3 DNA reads TGTGCCAGTAGTATAGAACCGGGACAGGGATTGGAGACCCAGTACTTC. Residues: CASSIEPGQGLETQYF.

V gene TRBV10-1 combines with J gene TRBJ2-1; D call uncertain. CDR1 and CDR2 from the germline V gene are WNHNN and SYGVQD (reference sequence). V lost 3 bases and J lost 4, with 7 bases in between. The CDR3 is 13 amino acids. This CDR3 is CASSDTVYNEQFF. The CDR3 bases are TGCGCCAGCAGTGATACAGTATACAATGAGCAGTTCTTC.

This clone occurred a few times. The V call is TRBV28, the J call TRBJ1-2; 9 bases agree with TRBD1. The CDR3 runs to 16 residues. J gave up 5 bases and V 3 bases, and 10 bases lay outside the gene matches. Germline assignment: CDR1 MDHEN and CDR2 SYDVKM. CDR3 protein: CASSFLGQGNQYGYTF. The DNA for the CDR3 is TGTGCCAGCAGTTTTCTCGGACAGGGGAATCAGTATGGCTACACCTTC.

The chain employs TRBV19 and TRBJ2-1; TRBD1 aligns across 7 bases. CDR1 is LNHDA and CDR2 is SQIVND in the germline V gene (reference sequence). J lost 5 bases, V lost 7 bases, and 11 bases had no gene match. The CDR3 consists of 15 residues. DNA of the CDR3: TGTGCCAGTAATCCCAGACAGGGCCCGGACAATGAGCAGTTCTTC. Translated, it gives CASNPRQGPDNEQFF.

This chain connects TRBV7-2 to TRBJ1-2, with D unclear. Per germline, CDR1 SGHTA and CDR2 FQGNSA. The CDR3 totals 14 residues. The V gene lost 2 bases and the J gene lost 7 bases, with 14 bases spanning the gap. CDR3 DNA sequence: TGTGCCAGCAGCTTATACGGCGGGGTAGGTGGCTACACCTTC. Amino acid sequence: CASSLYGGVGGYTF.